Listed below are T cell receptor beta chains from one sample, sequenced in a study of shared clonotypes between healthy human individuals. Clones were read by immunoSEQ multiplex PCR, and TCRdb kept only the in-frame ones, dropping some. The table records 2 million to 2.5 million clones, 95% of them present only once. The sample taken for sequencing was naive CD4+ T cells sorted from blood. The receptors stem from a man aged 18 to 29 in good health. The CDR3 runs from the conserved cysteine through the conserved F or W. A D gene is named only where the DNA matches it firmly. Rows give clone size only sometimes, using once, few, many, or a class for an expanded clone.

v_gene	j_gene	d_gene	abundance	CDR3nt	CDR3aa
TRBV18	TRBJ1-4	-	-	TGTGCCAGCTCGTTCTCGGACAGATCAACTAATGAAAAACTGTTTTTT	CASSFSDRSTNEKLFF
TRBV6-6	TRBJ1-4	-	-	-	CASSSSTGGVEKLFF
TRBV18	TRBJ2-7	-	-	TGTGCCAGCTCAGCTGCGGGTCCTCCTTCCTACGAGCAGTACTTC	CASSAAGPPSYEQYF
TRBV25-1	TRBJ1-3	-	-	TGTGCCAGCAGTGAACGCAGACAGTCCGCAAACACCATATATTTT	CASSERRQSANTIYF
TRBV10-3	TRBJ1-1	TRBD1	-	TGTGCCATCACCGGAGACAGGGGTGGCATGGGAACTGAAGCTTTCTTT	CAITGDRGGMGTEAFF
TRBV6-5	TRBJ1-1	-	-	TGTGCCAGCAGGAGGGGTGAAAAGAACACTGAAGCTTTCTTT	CASRRGEKNTEAFF
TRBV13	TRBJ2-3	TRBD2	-	TGTGCCAGCAGCCAGGGGACTAGAGGAATCCCAGATACGCAGTATTTT	CASSQGTRGIPDTQYF
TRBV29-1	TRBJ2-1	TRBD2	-	TGCAGCTCCCAAACGAGCGGGAGGGCCGTTTACGAGCAGTTCTTC	CSSQTSGRAVYEQFF
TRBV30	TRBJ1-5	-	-	TGTGCCTGGAGTCGCAATAAAGGAACAGGCCCTCTTCGACAGCCCCAGCATTTT	CAWSRNKGTGPLRQPQHF
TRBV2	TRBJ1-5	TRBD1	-	TGTGCCAGCAATGGACAGGTTAGCAATCAGCCCCAGCATTTT	CASNGQVSNQPQHF
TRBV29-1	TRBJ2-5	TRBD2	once	TGCAGCGGACTAGCGGGGGTGGAGACCCAGTACTTC	CSGLAGVETQYF
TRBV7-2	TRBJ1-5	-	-	TGTGCCAGCAGCTGGAGGACCAATCAGCCCCAGCATTTT	CASSWRTNQPQHF
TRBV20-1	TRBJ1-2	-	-	TGCAGTGCTCCGGCTGGGTATGGCTACACCTTC	CSAPAGYGYTF
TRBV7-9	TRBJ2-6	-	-	TGTGCCAGCAGCCGACAGTCTGGGGCCAACGTCCTGACTTTC	CASSRQSGANVLTF
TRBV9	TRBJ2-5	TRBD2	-	TGTGCCAGCAGCGTAGCGGGGGGTTCTCGAGAGACCCAGTACTTC	CASSVAGGSRETQYF
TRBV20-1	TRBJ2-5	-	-	TGCAGTGCTAGGTGGGCGGAGACCCAGTACTTC	CSARWAETQYF
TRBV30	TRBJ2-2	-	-	TGTGCCTGGAGTGTCGACACCGGGGAGCTGTTTTTT	CAWSVDTGELFF
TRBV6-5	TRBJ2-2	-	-	TGTGCCAGCAGGACTGGGACAAACCGACGAGGGGAGCTGTTTTTT	CASRTGTNRRGELFF
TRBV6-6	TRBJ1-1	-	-	TGTGCCAGCAGCCTGGGCTTTTTGTTCACTGAAGCTTTCTTT	CASSLGFLFTEAFF
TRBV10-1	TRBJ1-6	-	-	TGCGCCACCGGGACAACCGATTCACCCCTCCACTTT	CATGTTDSPLHF
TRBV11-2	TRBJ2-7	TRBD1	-	TGTGCCAGCAGGCGTCCCGGGACAGGCGCCTACGAGCAGTACTTC	CASRRPGTGAYEQYF
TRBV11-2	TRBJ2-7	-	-	TGTGCCAGCAGCTTAGGGGGAGAGGTTGGCGAGCAGTACTTC	CASSLGGEVGEQYF
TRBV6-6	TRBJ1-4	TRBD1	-	TGTGCCAGCAGTGAGGGACAGGGTAATGAAAAACTGTTTTTT	CASSEGQGNEKLFF
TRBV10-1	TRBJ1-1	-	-	TGCGCCAGCAGTGAGAAAAGGGTTGGGAACACTGAAGCTTTCTTT	CASSEKRVGNTEAFF
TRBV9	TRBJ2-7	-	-	TGTGCCAGCAGCGTAGAGTGGGACCCTAGCCACGAGCAGTACTTC	CASSVEWDPSHEQYF
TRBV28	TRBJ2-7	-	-	TGTGCCAGCACCGCCGCGGGTTCCTACGAGCAGTACTTC	CASTAAGSYEQYF
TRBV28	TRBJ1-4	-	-	TGTGCCAGCAGTTTGAGCCGCGCGGGGAGCGAAAAACTGTTTTTT	CASSLSRAGSEKLFF
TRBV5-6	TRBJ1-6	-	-	TGTGCCAGCAGCGTGCTACGGATGTCTAGCTCCTATAATTCACCCCTCCACTTT	CASSVLRMSSSYNSPLHF
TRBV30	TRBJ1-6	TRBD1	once	TGTGCCTGGAGGCCGGGACAGGGGGTATTCTCCTATAATTCACCCCTCCACTTT	CAWRPGQGVFSYNSPLHF
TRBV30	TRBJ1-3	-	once	TGTGCCTCTGGGACCCGGGCGGGAAACACCATATATTTT	CASGTRAGNTIYF
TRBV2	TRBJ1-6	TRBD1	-	TGTGCCAGCAGGGGGTTGACAGGGAACAATTCACCCCTCCACTTT	CASRGLTGNNSPLHF
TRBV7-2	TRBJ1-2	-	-	TGTGCCAGCAGCCTAGGGACGGCGTCTAACTATGGCTACACCTTC	CASSLGTASNYGYTF
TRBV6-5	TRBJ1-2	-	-	TGTGCCAGCAGGGCCGACAGGTCCTATGGCTACACCTTC	CASRADRSYGYTF
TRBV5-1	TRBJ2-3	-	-	TGCGCCAGCAGCTTGGCCGGCGGACCCACAGATACGCAGTATTTT	CASSLAGGPTDTQYF
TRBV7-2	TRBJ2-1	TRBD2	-	TGTGCCAGCAGCTTAGCAGGACTAGCGGGAGCTATGGGTGAGCAGTTCTTC	CASSLAGLAGAMGEQFF
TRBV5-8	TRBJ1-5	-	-	TGTGCCAGCAGCTTACATCGCAATCAGCCCCAGCATTTT	CASSLHRNQPQHF
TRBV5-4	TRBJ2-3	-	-	TGTGCCAGCAGCACGACAGACTATACGCAGTATTTT	CASSTTDYTQYF
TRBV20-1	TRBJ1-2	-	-	TGCAGTGCAATCTCCAGGGATGGCTACACCTTC	CSAISRDGYTF
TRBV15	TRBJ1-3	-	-	TGTGCCACCAGCAGAGATCCCCAGGGTGGAAACACCATATATTTT	CATSRDPQGGNTIYF
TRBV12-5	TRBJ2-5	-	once	TGTGCTAGTGGTTTGCCAGGGGATTACAGGGAGACCCAGTACTTC	CASGLPGDYRETQYF
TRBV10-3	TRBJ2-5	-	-	TGTGCCATCAGTAGCGGCGGGGTTCCCCAAGAGACCCAGTACTTC	CAISSGGVPQETQYF